What follows are 12 T cell receptor beta chains derived from one specimen sequenced in a study of human versus mouse CDR3 diversity and MHC coevolution. Some clones are missing from TCRdb's copy, which holds only in-frame ones; the method was immunoSEQ multiplex PCR. The table lists tens of thousands of clones, around 94% of them singletons, with approximately 17% in the top ten. Specimen: naive CD4+ T cells from blood. Subset given: CD45RO-negative CD62L-positive naive CD4 T cells. These receptors were obtained from a person in their sixties in good health.

This clone was seen just once. The chain links TRBV6-1 to TRBJ2-7; the match to TRBD2 covers 11 bases. This CDR3 region has 15 residues. CDR1 is MNHNS and CDR2 is SASEGT in the germline V gene. After removal of 4 bases from V and 2 bases from J, the junction contained 4 bases not matched to a gene. The CDR3 here is CASSGLAGFAYEQYF. The CDR3 DNA reads TGTGCCAGCAGTGGACTAGCGGGGTTTGCCTACGAGCAGTACTTC.

The chain carries TRBV28 and TRBJ2-2; D gene uncertain. The CDR3 runs 12 residues. The V gene lost 6 bases and the J gene lost 5 bases, with 7 bases spanning the gap. Germline V gene sequence: CDR1 MDHEN, CDR2 SYDVKM. The CDR3 sequence is CASSRETGELFF. CDR3 DNA: TGTGCCAGCAGCCGAGAGACCGGGGAGCTGTTTTTT. The full variable domain, completed using reference TRBV28 and TRBJ2-2, is DVKVTQSSRYLVKRTGEKVFLECVQDMDHENMFWYRQDPGLGLRLIYFSYDVKMKEKGDIPEGYSVSREKKERFSLILESASTNQTSMYLCASSRETGELFFGEGSRLTVL.

This chain uses TRBV11-3 with TRBJ2-2; weak D call: TRBD1 (6 bases). The germline V and J ends were trimmed by 3 bases and 4 bases, with 12 bases remaining between them. The CDR3 length is 15 residues. Looked up from germline, CDR1 is SGHNT and CDR2 is YENEEA. In DNA form, the CDR3 reads TGTGCCAGCAGCTTGGGGGCCGGAATCACCGGGGAGCTGTTTTTT. Amino acids: CASSLGAGITGELFF.

A note on this clone: Other DNA sequences in this sample translate to the same CDR3. The rearrangement uses TRBV29-1 and TRBJ2-7; 10 positions match TRBD1. V lost 4 bases, J lost 5 bases, and 2 bases stayed unmatched. The CDR3 contains 12 residues. Germline CDR1 SQVTM, CDR2 ANQGSEA. The CDR3 loop reads CSVGQGADEQYF. CDR3 in DNA: TGCAGCGTTGGACAGGGGGCGGACGAGCAGTACTTC.

This chain links TRBV7-9 with TRBJ2-1, with TRBD2 matching 10 bases. Germline lookup yields CDR1 SEHNR and CDR2 FQNEAQ (reference sequence). V gave up 2 bases and J gave up 7 bases; unmatched junction bases: 5. This CDR3 has 15 residues. The CDR3 DNA sequence: TGTGCCAGCAGCTTACTAGCGGGAGTAGGGAATGAGCAGTTCTTC. It is translated as CASSLLAGVGNEQFF.

V gene TRBV5-4 combines with J gene TRBJ2-4; 10 bases match TRBD2. CDR1 and CDR2 (germline): SGHNT, YYREEE (reference sequence). V lost 0 bases to trimming and J lost 1 base; unmatched junction nucleotides: 7. The CDR3 runs to 18 residues. The CDR3 DNA reads as TGTGCCAGCAGCTTGGGAGGGCTAGCGGGAGAGGCCAAAAACATTCAGTACTTC. Translation: CASSLGGLAGEAKNIQYF.

This chain links TRBV27 with TRBJ2-7; TRBD2 aligns across 13 bases. The CDR3 sequence is 14 residues long. The J segment lost 1 base and the V segment lost 8 bases, leaving 2 bases of the junction unmatched. Germline V CDR1 and CDR2: MNHEY, SMNVEV (reference sequence). CDR3 bases: TGTGCCAGCTTGGGACTAGCGGGATCCTACGAGCAGTACTTC. Translated: CASLGLAGSYEQYF.

The chain is built from TRBV29-1 and TRBJ2-5, with D tentatively TRBD1 (6 bases). Germline values: CDR1 SQVTM, CDR2 ANQGSEA. The CDR3 totals 13 residues. V was shortened by 6 bases and J by 5 bases, with 16 bases between the two germline ends. The CDR3 loop is CSVETGPIETQYF. The CDR3 DNA reads as TGCAGCGTGGAGACAGGCCCGATTGAGACCCAGTACTTC.

The chain carries TRBV5-4 and TRBJ2-2; TRBD1 might be the D (5 bases). The length of the CDR3 is 15 residues. The germline gives CDR1 SGHNT, CDR2 YYREEE (reference sequence). Trimming took off 2 bases at V and 3 bases at J, with 11 bases between the two ends. The CDR3 spells CASSLGRVDTGELFF. CDR3 bases: TGTGCCAGCAGCTTAGGCAGGGTAGACACCGGGGAGCTGTTTTTT. The full variable domain, its missing parts supplied by reference TRBV5-4 and TRBJ2-2, is ETGVTQSPTHLIKTRGQQVTLRCSSQSGHNTVSWYQQALGQGPQFIFQYYREEENGRGNFPPRFSGLQFPNYSSELNVNALELDDSALYLCASSLGRVDTGELFFGEGSRLTVL.

V is TRBV11-2 and J is TRBJ2-5, with a possible D match to TRBD2 (6 bases). The DNA end is more similar to TRBJ2-7, so the J call may be wrong. The CDR3 runs to 15 residues. CDR1 and CDR2 from the germline V gene are SGHAT and FQNNGV. DNA for the CDR3: TGTGCCAGCAGCTTACGAGGGAGGAGCTCCTACGAGCAGTACTTC. As protein: CASSLRGRSSYEQYF.

The genes are TRBV7-6 and TRBJ1-6, with 7 positions matching TRBD1. Germline V lookup: CDR1 SGHVS, CDR2 FNYEAQ. Unmatched junction bases numbered 8, after V lost 6 bases and J lost 6 bases. The CDR3 sequence is 15 residues long. The CDR3 reads CASSYGTVLNSPLHF. CDR3 nucleotide sequence: TGTGCCAGCAGTTATGGGACAGTGCTTAATTCACCCCTCCACTTT.

The rearrangement joins TRBV19 to TRBJ2-5; possible D gene TRBD1, 6 bases. Looked up from germline, CDR1 is LNHDA and CDR2 is SQIVND (reference sequence). V was pared by 6 bases and J by 2 bases, with 10 bases between. The CDR3 runs 13 residues. This CDR3 reads CASSLDRQETQYF. The CDR3 DNA follows: TGTGCCAGTAGCCTGGACAGACAAGAGACCCAGTACTTC.